Given below is one TCR beta chain in context. Ten or more counts support this clone. The antigen it recognizes is unknown. No base quality information exists; no much larger clone differs at one position. The source of the sample is a study of cytomegalovirus exposure and HLA in healthy donors (dated by TCRdb to the late 2010s). Some background on the complete study: An earlier analysis of some 620 of the donors reported about 300 Gb of sequence data and about 120 million unique TCR beta sequences obtained from about 180 million T cells. Because of strong linkage in the cohort, five DR-DQ haplotypes were treated as single units for association and clustering. Among some 400 genotyped donors of the cohort, an average of roughly 230,000 unique TCR beta nucleotide sequences was sequenced per donor, of which roughly 18% were non-productive. Genome-wide SNP genotypes for about three fifths of the roughly 700 donors were used in a later genetic analysis, which treated that subset as a discovery cohort. Among the approximately 420 genotyped donors, under 90% belonged to the genetic ancestry cluster associated with self-reported Caucasian donors. High-throughput TCR immunosequencing, statistical association of individual TCRs with disease status, and machine learning were combined to predict cytomegalovirus infection status. The study aimed to test whether signatures of past pathogen exposure could be identified by cataloging public T cell receptors. A later analysis re-analyzed previously published TCR beta repertoires from 666 donors and added high-resolution HLA genotyping to study TCR occurrence patterns. The study used immunosequencing to profile the T cell repertoires of approximately 630 subjects and linked those repertoires to cytomegalovirus serostatus. Every repertoire in the discovery cohort had been generated on one and the same sequencing platform. In an earlier analysis of roughly 540 of the donors, high-throughput TCR beta sequencing was used to judge whether each TCR beta V gene segment behaved as functional or pseudogenic. Typing coverage varied by locus: roughly 620-640 donors for A, B, C, DRB1 and DQB1; approximately 560 for DQA1; over 600 for DPA1; fewer than 480 for DPB1. In the later analysis, no new phenotypic data were used to find candidate immune exposures; instead, reliance was placed on TCR beta sequences and their occurrence across donors. Donor age, sex, ethnicity and CMV serostatus were compiled alongside the repertoire data. Roughly 300 gigabases of sequencing data and approximately 85 million unique TCR sequences were included in an early release covering 550 to 800 HLA-typed donors. Besides the first cohort of 666 subjects, a separate validation cohort made up of over 100 different subjects was used. HLA typing included class I and class II loci at four-digit resolution. Study-wide findings and limitations: In an earlier analysis of roughly 560 of the donors, most TCR beta V segments were observed in productive rearrangements about 87% or about 30% of the time, broadly matching IMGT annotations. An association between a missense DCLRE1C variant and V-gene and J-gene trimming of TCR beta chains was found in a later genetic analysis and replicated in an independent cohort. A further reported finding was that TCR beta sequences accurately predicted the HLA-A and HLA-B alleles for most subjects in the first cohort. Because HLA typing was missing for some donors at each locus, association tests included only the typed subset. A later genetic analysis reported fewer N-insertions in productive TCRs among donors in an Asian-associated ancestry cluster than the approximately 700-donor mean. Across donors, most TCR sequences were observed very rarely, whereas some public TCRs were present in many individuals. The study listed 164 TCR beta chains as associated with cytomegalovirus. The 87-base-pair reads could not distinguish some IMGT-functional V segments, including TRBV6-2 and TRBV6-3, so those segments were excluded. Assigning TCR associations to individual alleles was difficult when HLA alleles, especially DR and DQ, strongly co-occurred. This cohort had only TCR beta chains sequenced, and the lack of alpha or paired-chain data limited which features could be detected. CMV serostatus was the only immune exposure information available for the cohort. The classifier was reported to diagnose cytomegalovirus status with high specificity and sensitivity in both the original cohort and the validation cohort. In a later analysis, HLA-associated TCR beta chains showed more clonal expansion and lower generation probabilities than non-associated chains that were equally common. A group of highly shared sequence variants was considered likely to be a technical artifact of the sequencing pipeline. In a later analysis, several top co-occurrence clusters were reported to appear linked to parvovirus B19, influenza, CMV and Epstein-Barr virus. It was suggested by the authors that the approach could potentially be generalized to other disease states and immunological phenotypes. Sequencing depth was assumed to be roughly uniform across donors in the presence/absence analyses, though that assumption may not hold. Linkage disequilibrium might explain the correlated functional status among segregating V segments, but an unknown experimental factor could not be ruled out. In vitro tests confirmed that a few of the cytomegalovirus-associated TCR beta chains recognize cytomegalovirus antigens. According to a later analysis, most CMV-associated TCR beta chains appeared to be HLA-restricted, and the HLA associations seemed to be driven largely by CMV exposure. A later analysis found that TCR association rates varied across HLA loci, with DRB1 alleles showing the most associated TCRs and HLA-C alleles the fewest. Because counts were too low, roughly 17 rarely observed V segments, including chromosome 9 orphons, were left out of the earlier analysis of about 500 of the donors. At a false discovery rate of 0.05, a later analysis linked approximately 18,000 TCR beta sequences to specific HLA alleles.

CDR1 and CDR2 (PRHDT, FYEKMQ) derive from the germline V gene (reference sequence). Ends trimmed: V by 3 bases, J by 7 bases; bases unmatched to a gene: 3. Including cysteine and phenylalanine, the CDR3 has 14 amino acids. Left in the record is the CDR3 DNA by itself, 42 bases read in frame from the first base. In total, just over 650 healthy bone marrow donors made up the cohort. At the time of sampling, all cohort members were nominally healthy, though unrecorded immune exposures were likely present. The donor tested CMV seronegative and was one of the 352 seronegative cohort members. Every donor gave a peripheral blood sample, and the peripheral blood mononuclear cells from that sample were used for TCR beta sequencing. The Qiagen DNeasy Blood Extraction Kit was used to extract genomic DNA from the blood cell samples. The library was built by means of the immunoSEQ multiplex PCR assay. For the multiplex PCR, a mixture combining 60 forward primers for TCR Vbeta segments and 13 reverse primers for TCR Jbeta segments was used. The CDR3 region of rearranged TCR beta genes was amplified from genomic DNA by a multiplex PCR assay. On the Illumina HiSeq System, the amplified TCR beta libraries were sequenced as 87-base-pair reads. As for how the authors treated the data: In a later analysis, 70 million to 95 million unique TCR beta chains were counted across the approximately 620 repertoires, and approximately 9.9 million of these chains were shared by at least two donors. Raw reads were error-corrected and collapsed into unique sequences by a nearest-neighbor algorithm in which closely related sequences were merged to remove PCR and sequencing errors. To assign V, D and J gene segments, CDR3 sequences were aligned to IMGT reference sequences. For a sequence to be retained, a match of at least six nucleotides was required to both a V gene segment and a J gene segment. Rearrangements were called productive when the CDR3 lacked stop codons and stayed in frame with V and J; all others were non-productive. Following IMGT convention, CDR3 was defined as the stretch from the second conserved V-encoded cysteine to the conserved J-encoded phenylalanine. In an earlier analysis of 587 of the donors, sequences lacking an unambiguous match to a single V gene segment were excluded. In an earlier analysis of several hundred of the donors, V segments were called functional above 56.7% productive rearrangements and were called segregating when the between-donor standard deviation exceeded 5%. To diagnose cytomegalovirus status from the catalog of TCR beta chain sequences, a statistical classification framework was built. In a later analysis, TCR nucleotide sequences were compared against IMGT/GENE-DB human TR gene sequences so that V and J genes could be assigned. A later analysis assigned CDR3 sequences and most-parsimonious VDJ recombination scenarios with the TCRdist pipeline. In a later analysis, each TCR beta chain was defined by its CDR3 amino acid sequence together with its V-gene family, and reads without a unique V-gene family were excluded. In a later analysis, around 600 highly shared, low-generation-probability nucleotide sequences were removed to address suspected cross-contamination and a sequencing artifact. For each public chain, a later analysis derived a clonal expansion index from normalized ranks of inferred template counts within each repertoire. A later analysis computed generation probabilities with a VDJ recombination model fitted to out-of-frame rearrangements, and checked the results against IGoR. A later analysis scored TCR-TCR, TCR-HLA and TCR-CMV co-occurrence with hypergeometric tests, applying a repertoire-size bias correction to TCR pairs. A later analysis estimated false discovery rates by permuting HLA or CMV assignments 20 times. In a later analysis, co-occurring TCRs were grouped using DBSCAN, with TCRdist sequence similarity added in when clustering inside HLA-allele-positive subsets. Co-occurrence clustering excluded repertoires with fewer than 30,000 or more than 120,000 public chains, plus five with anomalous nucleotide sharing. Entries here come from immuneACCESS through TCRdb and include only in-frame sequences with V and J called. Some clones fail to appear in such tables; in the studies checked, an unresolved V gene covers under half of the shortfall, and the cause of the remainder is unknown. The D gene and trimming were derived from the DNA, and the V and J assignments and clone size from that table. Recorded for this sample are approximately 92,000 clones; 69% of them occurred a single time. Roughly 2.7% of the sample goes to the ten largest clones.

This receptor was obtained from a man in his fifties in good health and CMV-seronegative. Recombination joined TRBV13 with TRBJ1-6; 7 central bases correspond to TRBD1. Sequencing was carried out using PBMCs. The sequence in DNA is TGTGCCAGCAGCTTTTACAGGGGCAATTCACCCCTCCACTTT. It is translated as CASSFYRGNSPLHF.